This T cell receptor beta chain is from a study of cytomegalovirus exposure and HLA in healthy donors. Germline CDR1 is ENHRY and CDR2 is SYGVKD. This CDR3 is 12 amino acids long. The PCR made use of 60 Vbeta and 13 Jbeta primers. The method was immunoSEQ multiplex PCR; TCRdb's version includes in-frame clones alone and lacks a portion of them. This table has around 170,000 clones, roughly 80% appearing once. Sequenced: PBMCs. The TCR sequence derives from a man aged 40-49 years in good health and CMV-seropositive. J is TRBJ2-7 and V is TRBV10-3; D gene uncertain. The CDR3 here is CATADSPNEQYF. DNA for the CDR3: TGTGCGACGGCCGACTCTCCCAACGAGCAGTACTTC.